These 23 T cell receptor beta chains came from one sample sequenced in a study of T cells in Graves' hyperthyroidism and ophthalmopathy (dated by TCRdb to the late 2010s). The method behind the library was multiplex PCR. The instrument given in TCRdb is Illumina HiSeq 2000. Amplification of TCR beta CDR3 regions was carried out from RNA transcripts. A first-round RT-PCR of the TCR CDR3 used the HTBI primer set with the Qiagen OneStep RT-PCR kit. The raw public data were reprocessed by TCRdb itself: fastp quality trimming at Q25, MiXCR clonotype calling, in-frame beta chains only. When rows share a CDR3 protein, they turn into one entry using the most common DNA and genes. In all, the sample holds 600,000 to 650,000 distinct CDR3 sequences, and 16% of those were seen once. Approximately 3.8% of the sample is taken by the ten largest. The material sequenced was blood. The source of these receptors is a woman under 40 with Graves' hyperthyroidism.

This clonotype showed up many times. This sequence joins TRBV6-2 or TRBV6-3 and TRBJ2-1; TRBD2 matches at 13 bases. CDR1 and CDR2 from the germline V gene are MNHEY and SVGEGT. The CDR3 extends over 15 amino acids. V was pared by 7 bases and J by 5 bases, with 5 bases of the junction left unmatched. In DNA form, the CDR3 reads TGTGCCAGCACTCCCGGGACTAGCGGGAACAATGAGCAGTTCTTC. It codes for CASTPGTSGNNEQFF.

This clonotype was detected a few times. The CDR3 here is CASSVVPGSDDEQYF. The CDR3 DNA sequence: TGTGCCAGCAGCGTAGTCCCAGGGTCGGACGACGAGCAGTACTTC. The V gene is TRBV9, the J gene TRBJ2-7; D possibly corresponds to TRBD1 (5 bases). Trimming took off 0 bases at V and 5 bases at J, with 15 bases between the two ends. CDR1 is SGDLS and CDR2 is YYNGEE in the germline V gene. The CDR3 extends over 15 amino acids.

This clonotype was detected a few times. The genes are TRBV20-1 and TRBJ2-3; 10 bases line up with TRBD2. Germline V gives CDR1 DFQATT, CDR2 SNEGSKA (reference sequence). The CDR3 runs to 16 residues. J was trimmed by 2 bases and V by 0 bases; bases with no gene match: 5. The CDR3 is CSARDDGLAATDTQYF. The CDR3 DNA reads as TGCAGTGCTAGAGATGATGGACTAGCGGCCACAGATACGCAGTATTTT.

This clonotype was counted a few times. The chain uses TRBV12-5 and TRBJ1-2; no firm D call. V was shortened by 2 bases and J by 5 bases, with 12 bases between the two germline ends. The CDR3 loop spans 14 amino acids. Germline assignment: CDR1 LGHNT and CDR2 FRNRAP. CDR3 sequence: CASGLPATLYGYTF. CDR3 bases: TGTGCTAGTGGTTTGCCCGCGACCTTATATGGCTACACCTTC.

The chain combines TRBV15 with TRBJ1-1, with D uncertain. V was clipped by 0 bases and J by 4 bases, with 9 bases between them. The V gene's germline CDR1 is LNHNV and CDR2 YYDKDF (reference sequence). The CDR3 totals 14 residues. The CDR3 DNA reads as TGTGCCACCAGCAGAGATCTCCAGGCCACTGAAGCTTTCTTT. Encoded protein: CATSRDLQATEAFF.

This clonotype was seen many times. CDR3 region: CASSPVGRDRPTYEQYF. The CDR3 DNA reads as TGTGCCAGCAGCCCCGTCGGTCGGGACAGGCCTACCTACGAGCAGTACTTC. The chain couples TRBV3-1 to TRBJ2-7; TRBD1 matches 8 bases. Germline lookup yields CDR1 LGHDT and CDR2 YNNKEL (reference sequence). This CDR3 has 17 residues. The junction had 13 bases not matched to a gene; V was cut back by 4 bases and J by 2 bases.

Points on this clonotype: The junction departs from the called germline gene at one end, perhaps through a read error. This rearrangement joins TRBV7-7 to TRBJ2-5; 7 positions match TRBD1. This CDR3 is 15 amino acids long. Germline lookup yields CDR1 SSHAT and CDR2 FNYEAQ (reference sequence). This chain's CDR3 is CASSLSTTGMETQYF. In DNA, the CDR3 is TGTGCTAGCAGCTTGTCAACGACAGGGATGGAGACCCAGTACTTC.

The chain has TRBV7-3 and TRBJ2-5, with D unresolved. Looked up from germline, CDR1 is SGHTA and CDR2 is FQGTGA. V was trimmed by 5 bases and J by 1 base, leaving 8 bases between them. The CDR3 consists of 13 residues. DNA for the CDR3: TGTGCCAGCAGCGTCTCCGGCCAAGAGACCCAGTACTTC. Amino acid sequence: CASSVSGQETQYF.

This clonotype turned up a few times. The chain combines TRBV19 with TRBJ2-1, with D perhaps matching TRBD2 (5 bases). Per germline, CDR1 LNHDA and CDR2 SQIVND (reference sequence). V dropped 11 bases and J dropped 2 bases, with 16 bases sitting between them. This CDR3 is 14 amino acids long. CDR3: CASGFDGAYNEQFF. Written as DNA, the CDR3 is TGTGCCTCGGGTTTTGACGGGGCCTACAATGAGCAGTTCTTC.

This clonotype occurred many times. This rearrangement joins TRBV27 to TRBJ1-2; weak D call: TRBD1 (5 bases). Trimming took 4 bases from V and 2 from J, leaving 17 bases between them. CDR3 length: 16 amino acids. CDR1 and CDR2 from the germline V gene are MNHEY and SMNVEV (reference sequence). The CDR3 protein is CASSSLGRQQNYGYTF. CDR3 coding DNA: TGTGCCAGCAGTTCCCTCGGAAGACAGCAAAACTATGGCTACACCTTC.

In this sample, this clonotype turned up many times. The CDR3: CAWGTTGGSNQPQHF. CDR3 nucleotide sequence: TGTGCCTGGGGAACGACAGGGGGCTCCAATCAGCCCCAGCATTTT. J is TRBJ1-5 and V is TRBV30; 10 positions match TRBD1. The trim removed 5 bases at V and 3 bases at J, leaving 7 bases unmatched. The CDR3 contains 15 residues. Per germline, CDR1 GTSNPN and CDR2 SVGIG (reference sequence).

A few counts support this clonotype. The DNA of the CDR3 is TGTGCCAGCAGTTCTACGACAGGGGTTAACTATGGCTACACCTTC. This codes for CASSSTTGVNYGYTF. The chain has TRBV12-3 or TRBV12-4 and TRBJ1-2; 8 nucleotides align to TRBD1. The CDR3 is made up of 15 amino acids. J was trimmed by 1 base and V by 4 bases; bases with no gene match: 5.

There are many counts of this clonotype. V is TRBV7-2 and J is TRBJ2-5, with 7 bases identical to TRBD2. The CDR3 is 14 amino acids. With V trimmed by 5 bases and J by 3 bases, 6 bases remained unmatched. Germline V gives CDR1 SGHTA, CDR2 FQGNSA. The CDR3 DNA sequence: TGTGCCAGCAGCAGAGGCGGGAGCGAAGAGACCCAGTACTTC. Protein sequence: CASSRGGSEETQYF.

This clonotype was observed many times. The chain carries TRBV7-8 and TRBJ2-7; D call uncertain. This CDR3 spans 14 amino acids. CDR1 is SGHVS, CDR2 FQNEAQ, per germline. With 2 bases removed from V and 2 bases from J, the gap between germline ends came to 10 bases. The DNA of the CDR3 is TGTGCCAGCAGCTTATACAGAAAAACCTACGAGCAGTACTTC. Translating it yields CASSLYRKTYEQYF.

This clonotype was seen once. Just one base apart from a much larger clone, this may be a read error. The gene calls are TRBV12-5 and TRBJ1-5, with no clear D. Germline V gene data show CDR1 as LGHNT and CDR2 as FRNRAP. CDR3 length: 17 residues. Trimming removed 0 bases at V and 0 bases at J, with 12 bases between. CDR3 in amino acids: CASGLVLEGYSNQPQHF. Here the CDR3 DNA reads TGTGCTAGTGGTTTGGTACTTGAAGGTTATAGCAATCAGCCCCAGCATTTT.

This clonotype has ten or more counts. The chain links TRBV20-1 to TRBJ1-1, with D unresolved. Germline V CDR1 and CDR2: DFQATT, SNEGSKA (reference sequence). Trimming pared 0 bases from V and 3 bases from J, leaving 17 bases between. This CDR3 is 16 amino acids long. CDR3 sequence reads: CSAREEGTIKDTEAFF. The CDR3 region has the DNA TGCAGTGCTAGAGAGGAGGGTACGATTAAGGACACTGAAGCTTTCTTT.

This clonotype has only a few counts. The chain recombines TRBV12-3 or TRBV12-4 with TRBJ2-5; TRBD1 is a possible D gene (5 bases). The CDR3 sequence is 17 residues long. With 2 bases removed from V and 0 bases from J, the gap between germline ends came to 16 bases. CDR3 nucleotide sequence: TGTGCCAGCAGTTTAATTACGACAGACATCTACCAAGAGACCCAGTACTTC. It yields the protein CASSLITTDIYQETQYF.

A word on this clonotype: A much more abundant neighbour one base away suggests this may be a read error. The rearrangement uses TRBV6-1 and TRBJ2-1, with D possibly matching TRBD2 (6 bases). Trimming removed 2 bases at V and 7 bases at J, with 15 bases between. This CDR3 has 15 amino acids. Germline V gene lookup returns CDR1 MNHNS and CDR2 SASEGT. In DNA, the CDR3 is TGTGCCAGCAGTGAAATTATGACTAGGCTGAATGAGCAGTTCTTC. This translates into CASSEIMTRLNEQFF.

The table lists this clonotype with many counts. The chain links TRBV28 to TRBJ1-1, with D uncertain. From germline, CDR1 is MDHEN and CDR2 SYDVKM. CDR3 length: 14 residues. Trimming shortened V by 5 bases and J by 1 base, and 11 bases separated the two germline ends. Written as DNA, the CDR3 is TGTGCCAGCAGTCCAACCCTCGAGAACACTGAAGCTTTCTTT. Translating it yields CASSPTLENTEAFF.

This clonotype was detected a few times. This chain links TRBV11-2 with TRBJ2-2; 7 nucleotides align to TRBD1. The CDR3 contains 15 residues. After removal of 3 bases from V and 4 bases from J, the junction contained 5 bases not matched to a gene. Germline V gene lookup returns CDR1 SGHAT and CDR2 FQNNGV. The CDR3 region is CASSFTGVATGELFF. In DNA, the CDR3 is TGTGCCAGCAGCTTCACAGGGGTTGCCACCGGGGAGCTGTTTTTT.

As concerns this clonotype: A much larger clone sits a single nucleotide away, making a read error possible. The J gene is TRBJ1-2, the V gene TRBV7-8; no clear D gene. Germline CDR1 and CDR2: SGHVS and FQNEAQ. Trimming took 5 bases from V and 6 from J, leaving 16 bases between them. This CDR3 is built from 14 residues. The CDR3 protein is CASSPTEDRDGYTF. The CDR3 nucleotides read TGTGCCAGCAGCCCCACCGAGGATCGGGATGGCTACACCTTC.

This clonotype came up a few times. The chain combines TRBV20-1 with TRBJ2-3; no reliable D call. Trimming removed 3 bases at V and 0 bases at J, with 4 bases between. CDR1 is DFQATT and CDR2 is SNEGSKA in the germline V gene (reference sequence). The CDR3 runs to 12 residues. CDR3 sequence reads: CSASPSTDTQYF. In DNA, the CDR3 is TGCAGTGCTAGTCCGAGCACAGATACGCAGTATTTT.

This clonotype appeared many times. The chain uses TRBV28 and TRBJ1-5, with D maybe TRBD1 (5 bases). Trimming stripped 6 bases from V and 2 bases from J, with 14 bases between. CDR3 length equals 15 residues. The germline V gene encodes CDR1 MDHEN and CDR2 SYDVKM. CDR3 amino acids: CASRRGGGRNQPQHF. The DNA for the CDR3 is TGTGCCAGCAGGCGAGGCGGGGGACGCAATCAGCCCCAGCATTTT.